This T cell receptor (beta chain) originates from a study of blood T cell repertoires in COVID-19. About the study: Samples taken during acute and convalescent COVID-19 were collected in the United States, Italy and Spain.

The count of this clone is one. In the source study's methods: Reference gene primer amplification yielded estimated nucleated cell counts. Assay: immunoSEQ multiplex PCR; the TCRdb copy retains only in-frame clones and omits some. V and J calls and clone size are those listed in that table; D and trimming were worked out from the DNA. This sample has hundreds of thousands of clones; around 90% occur once, and the top ten carry 9.4%. With 3 bases removed from V and 0 bases from J, the gap between germline ends came to 5 bases. The CDR3 extends over 14 amino acids. Germline assignment: CDR1 MGHRA and CDR2 YSYEKL.

This clonotype was obtained from a man aged 18 to 30 with active or convalescent COVID-19. This chain uses TRBV4-1 with TRBJ1-4; tentative D call: TRBD1 (5 bases). Sample: peripheral blood. CDR3 protein: CASSQTATNEKLFF. As DNA, the CDR3 is TGCGCCAGCAGCCAGACAGCAACTAATGAAAAACTGTTTTTT.